Listed here are 24 T cell receptor beta chains from one sample, sequenced in a study of cytomegalovirus exposure and HLA in healthy donors. The data were produced by immunoSEQ multiplex PCR, yet TCRdb's version contains in-frame clones alone and is incomplete. The table lists 140,000 to 150,000 clones, approximately 93% of them singletons. The material sequenced was PBMCs. Receptors originate from a man between 18 and 35 years old in good health and CMV-seronegative.

The chain joins TRBV27 to TRBJ1-3; D unresolved. V was clipped by 2 bases and J by 0 bases, with 5 bases between them. CDR1 is MNHEY and CDR2 is SMNVEV in the germline V gene (reference sequence). The CDR3 covers 14 residues. The CDR3 sequence: CASSLTYSGNTIYF. CDR3 DNA sequence: TGTGCCAGCAGTTTAACTTACTCTGGAAACACCATATATTTT.

This clone turned up a few times. The CDR3 region is CASSEATYTGELFF. CDR3 coding DNA: TGTGCCAGCAGCGAGGCGACTTACACCGGGGAGCTGTTTTTT. This chain connects TRBV9 to TRBJ2-2, with unresolved D. Trimming took 3 bases from V and 3 from J, leaving 9 bases between them. The CDR3 is 14 residues long. From germline, CDR1 is SGDLS and CDR2 YYNGEE. The variable domain in full, completed from reference TRBV9 and TRBJ2-2, reads DSGVTQTPKHLITATGQRVTLRCSPRSGDLSVYWYQQSLDQGLQFLIQYYNGEERAKGNILERFSAQQFPDLHSELNLSSLELGDSALYFCASSEATYTGELFFGEGSRLTVL.

The gene calls are TRBV10-1 and TRBJ2-1; TRBD2 matches 14 bases. J gave up 0 bases and V 6 bases, and 10 bases lay outside the gene matches. This CDR3 spans 19 amino acids. CDR1 WNHNN and CDR2 SYGVQD come from the germline V gene (reference sequence). CDR3 protein: CASRRGTSGGPSSYNEQFF. Here the CDR3 DNA reads TGCGCCAGCAGACGCGGGACTAGCGGGGGTCCTAGCTCCTACAATGAGCAGTTCTTC.

The chain is built from TRBV19 and TRBJ2-2; tentatively, D is TRBD1 (5 bases). Trimming removed 3 bases at V and 3 bases at J, with 14 bases between. The CDR3 length is 16 residues. From germline, CDR1 is LNHDA and CDR2 SQIVND (reference sequence). The CDR3 here is CASSMKTVMHTGELFF. The CDR3 region has the DNA TGTGCCAGTAGTATGAAGACAGTTATGCACACCGGGGAGCTGTTTTTT.

This chain connects TRBV4-2 to TRBJ2-7; TRBD1 aligns across 8 bases. This CDR3 comprises 16 residues. Per germline, CDR1 LGHNA and CDR2 YNFKEQ. V was clipped by 3 bases and J by 4 bases; unmatched bases: 11. The chain's CDR3 is CASSQGGQGSNYEQYF. As DNA, the CDR3 is TGTGCCAGCAGCCAGGGTGGACAGGGTTCGAATTACGAGCAGTACTTC.

The chain carries TRBV21-1 and TRBJ2-7; no check of the table's D call, TRBD1, against the DNA was made. TRBV21-1 is reported as a pseudogene. The CDR3 consists of 15 residues. The CDR3 loop is CASSNEGTILYEQYF. The CDR3, as DNA: TGTGCCAGCAGCAACGAAGGGACAATTCTCTACGAGCAGTACTTC.

The gene calls are TRBV5-6 and TRBJ2-3, with 11 bases matching TRBD2. The CDR3 totals 17 residues. Germline CDR1 and CDR2: SGHDT and YYEEEE. Losses at the gene ends were 3 bases for V and 2 bases for J; bases not matched to a gene: 8. CDR3 sequence (DNA): TGTGCCAGCAGCTCATATAAGGGACTAGCGGACACAGATACGCAGTATTTT. It specifies CASSSYKGLADTDTQYF.

The V call is TRBV29-1, the J call TRBJ1-1; D is possibly TRBD1 (5 bases). Germline V gives CDR1 SQVTM, CDR2 ANQGSEA. The CDR3 loop spans 13 amino acids. V lost 4 bases to trimming and J lost 0 bases, with 9 bases between them. CDR3 region: CSVAYRLNTEAFF. The CDR3 DNA sequence: TGCAGCGTTGCCTACAGGTTGAACACTGAAGCTTTCTTT.

The chain is built from TRBV4-3 and TRBJ2-1; 8 bases fit TRBD2. Per the germline V gene, CDR1 is LGHNA and CDR2 is YSLEER. After removal of 0 bases from V and 2 bases from J, the junction contained 9 bases not matched to a gene. The CDR3 totals 18 residues. The CDR3 region is CASSQEASGRGAYNEQFF. The CDR3 nucleotides read TGCGCCAGCAGCCAAGAGGCTAGCGGGCGGGGGGCCTACAATGAGCAGTTCTTC.

The chain uses TRBV6-5 and TRBJ1-2; D is uncertain. Germline assignment: CDR1 MNHEY and CDR2 SVGAGI. Trimming stripped 6 bases from V and 3 bases from J, with 11 bases between. There are 13 residues in the CDR3. This chain's CDR3 is CASRQRDYYGYTF. The CDR3 DNA sequence: TGTGCCAGCAGGCAAAGAGACTACTATGGCTACACCTTC.

The CDR3 DNA is TGTGCCAGCAGTTACTCGGTTTCAAGGGGATCCTACGAGCAGTACTTC. Amino acid sequence: CASSYSVSRGSYEQYF. This rearrangement joins TRBV6-5 to TRBJ2-7; perhaps TRBD1 as D (5 bases). The CDR3 sequence is 16 residues long. V was trimmed by 0 bases and J by 1 base, leaving 13 bases between them. CDR1 is MNHEY and CDR2 is SVGAGI in the germline V gene.

The rearrangement joins TRBV5-1 to TRBJ2-4; 14 bases agree with TRBD2. This CDR3 has 21 amino acids. In germline, CDR1 is SGHRS, CDR2 YFSETQ. V shed 4 bases and J 2 bases; nucleotides not matched to a gene: 17. The CDR3 is CASSPEPGTSGRLGTKNIQYF. The CDR3 coding sequence is TGCGCCAGCAGCCCAGAGCCTGGGACTAGCGGGAGATTGGGGACCAAAAACATTCAGTACTTC.

The chain combines TRBV27 with TRBJ2-1, with 12 bases aligning to TRBD2. The trim removed 4 bases at V and 12 bases at J, leaving 7 bases unmatched. Germline lookup yields CDR1 MNHEY and CDR2 SMNVEV (reference sequence). This CDR3 is 14 amino acids long. CDR3 loop: CASSSRLAGVRQFF. In DNA, the CDR3 is TGTGCCAGCAGTTCAAGACTAGCGGGGGTGAGGCAGTTCTTC.

This clone was seen once. V and J are TRBV6-6 and TRBJ1-1; D might be TRBD1 (6 bases). The germline CDR1 and CDR2 sequences are MNHNY and SVGAGI (reference sequence). Trimming removed 5 bases from V and 5 bases from J, with 15 bases in between. The CDR3 contains 14 residues. The CDR3 coding sequence is TGTGCCAGCAGTCCCGGTACAGGGCGTACTGAAGCTTTCTTT. Translating gives CASSPGTGRTEAFF.

The chain combines TRBV6-4 with TRBJ2-2; 10 bases line up with TRBD2. Germline V gene data show CDR1 as MRHNA and CDR2 as SNTAGT. This CDR3 spans 14 amino acids. V was clipped by 6 bases and J by 3 bases; unmatched bases: 1. CDR3 region: CASSLAGDTGELFF. The CDR3 DNA follows: TGTGCCAGCAGCCTAGCGGGGGACACCGGGGAGCTGTTTTTT.

The rearrangement joins TRBV10-2 to TRBJ2-5, with TRBD2 matching over 11 bases. Trimming cost V 8 bases and J 3 bases; bases outside gene matches: 5. CDR3 size: 14 residues. Looked up from germline, CDR1 is WSHSY and CDR2 is SAAADI. DNA of the CDR3: TGCGCCAGCTACGGGACTAGCGGAGAAGAGACCCAGTACTTC. Its translation is CASYGTSGEETQYF.

This chain links TRBV15 with TRBJ1-5, with 8 bases matching TRBD1. The length of the CDR3 is 15 residues. Germline CDR1 LNHNV, CDR2 YYDKDF (reference sequence). J lost 8 bases, V lost 1 base, and 7 bases had no gene match. The CDR3 sequence is CATSRGRQGFEPQHF. CDR3 in DNA: TGTGCCACCAGCAGAGGGCGACAGGGGTTTGAGCCCCAGCATTTT.

V gene TRBV23-1 combines with J gene TRBJ2-2; D may be TRBD2 (6 bases). TRBV23-1 is placed among ORFs of uncertain function. Trimming removed 4 bases at V and 6 bases at J, with 12 bases between. CDR3 length equals 14 residues. The CDR3 here is CASSLGGTAGELFF. DNA for the CDR3: TGCGCCAGCAGTCTTGGGGGGACCGCCGGGGAGCTGTTTTTT.

About this clone: This sample also contains other DNA sequences that code for the same CDR3. V usage is TRBV9 and J usage is TRBJ2-3; the D gene is possibly TRBD1 (6 bases). V was pared by 0 bases and J by 0 bases, with 8 bases between. The CDR3 contains 15 residues. From germline, CDR1 is SGDLS and CDR2 YYNGEE. CDR3 in amino acids: CASSVGQGSTDTQYF. The DNA of the CDR3 is TGTGCCAGCAGCGTAGGCCAGGGGAGCACAGATACGCAGTATTTT.

V and J are TRBV2 and TRBJ2-7; D is undetermined. CDR3 length: 12 residues. The ends were cut back, 10 bases at V and 3 bases at J, with 13 bases in the middle. Germline CDR1 reads SNHLY; CDR2 reads FYNNEI. The DNA of the CDR3 is TGTGCCACCTCTCGAGAGGTCTACGAGCAGTACGTC. Its protein product is CATSREVYEQYV.

This sequence joins TRBV11-2 and TRBJ2-7; TRBD2 agrees at 8 bases. The junction had 13 bases not matched to a gene; V was cut back by 3 bases and J by 0 bases. The CDR3 runs to 18 residues. Germline V lookup: CDR1 SGHAT, CDR2 FQNNGV. The chain's CDR3 is CASSLTKLGRGASYEQYF. The CDR3 nucleotides are TGTGCCAGCAGCTTGACTAAGCTGGGGCGGGGGGCCTCCTACGAGCAGTACTTC.

This clone has a single count. This chain joins TRBV11-2 and TRBJ2-7, with D tentatively TRBD2 (5 bases). This CDR3 comprises 14 residues. V gave up 6 bases and J gave up 3 bases, with 15 bases separating them. Germline CDR1 and CDR2: SGHAT and FQNNGV. The CDR3 coding sequence is TGTGCCAGCAGTCTACTAGGGCCGATCTACGAGCAGTACGTC. The encoded protein is CASSLLGPIYEQYV.

This clone was seen only once. The CDR3 DNA reads as TGCGCCAGCAGCTTGTGGACAGCCTCATCTTTCCTCTCCTACGAGCAGTACTTC. This codes for CASSLWTASSFLSYEQYF. The rearrangement uses TRBV5-1 and TRBJ2-7; tentatively, D is TRBD1 (6 bases). Germline CDR1 and CDR2: SGHRS and YFSETQ. This CDR3 region has 18 residues. V was shortened by 1 base and J by 0 bases, with 20 bases between the two germline ends. Full variable domain (rest looked up from reference TRBV5-1 and TRBJ2-7): KAGVTQTPRYLIKTRGQQVTLSCSPISGHRSVSWYQQTPGQGLQFLFEYFSETQRNKGNFPGRFSGRQFSNSRSEMNVSTLELGDSALYLCASSLWTASSFLSYEQYFGPGTRLTVT.

This chain connects TRBV28 to TRBJ2-1, with 8 bases that match TRBD2. Trimming cost V 4 bases and J 0 bases; bases outside gene matches: 5. This CDR3 region has 16 residues. Germline V lookup: CDR1 MDHEN, CDR2 SYDVKM. The CDR3, as DNA: TGTGCCAGCAGTTCAGCGGGGGCAAGCTCCTACAATGAGCAGTTCTTC. This gives the protein CASSSAGASSYNEQFF.